These 18 T cell receptor beta chains came from one sample sequenced in a study of beta chain features in type 1 diabetes. Whole-study findings and limits: Among all four CD4+ subsets, Type 1 diabetes patients had TCRB CDR3s that were moderately but significantly shorter.

These receptors lack a known antigen. All of the isolated RNA was reverse transcribed, so expressed TCRB transcripts were sequenced. Assay used: immunoSEQ multiplex PCR; TCRdb lists only in-frame clones, some missing. The profile shows approximately 50,000 clones, 50% to 75% of them singletons. Sequencing was done on a sample of stem cell memory CD4+ T cells from blood. All receptors derive from a woman aged 25-40 years with type 1 diabetes.

The table lists this clone with a count of one. J is TRBJ2-1 and V is TRBV7-9; possibly TRBD2 for D (6 bases). Trimming took off 5 bases at V and 5 bases at J, with 13 bases between the two ends. The CDR3 consists of 14 residues. CDR1 and CDR2 (germline): SEHNR, FQNEAQ (reference sequence). The CDR3, as DNA: TGTGCCAGCAGCCCCATAGCGGATGACAATGAGCAGTTCTTC. Translated: CASSPIADDNEQFF.

The chain employs TRBV19 and TRBJ1-3; D is unclear. Trimming cost V 2 bases and J 0 bases, with 8 bases left between them. The CDR3 sequence is 15 residues long. Germline V gives CDR1 LNHDA, CDR2 SQIVND (reference sequence). The CDR3 here is CASSILDNSGNTIYF. The DNA of the CDR3 is TGTGCCAGTAGTATATTAGACAACTCTGGAAACACCATATATTTT.

This clone was counted between two and nine times. V usage is TRBV7-6 and J usage is TRBJ2-1, with 9 bases that match TRBD1. From germline, CDR1 is SGHVS and CDR2 FNYEAQ. V was pared by 4 bases and J by 8 bases, with 21 bases of the junction left unmatched. CDR3 length: 19 residues. CDR3 sequence: CASSSPPGTGNVGGYEQFF. Written as DNA, the CDR3 is TGTGCCAGCAGCTCCCCCCCCGGGACAGGGAACGTCGGCGGCTATGAGCAGTTCTTC. The full variable domain, its missing parts supplied by reference TRBV7-6 and TRBJ2-1, is GAGVSQSPRYKVTKRGQDVALRCDPISGHVSLYWYRQALGQGPEFLTYFNYEAQQDKSGLPNDRFSAERPEGSISTLTIQRTEQRDSAMYRCASSSPPGTGNVGGYEQFFGPGTRLTVL.

The CDR3, as DNA: TGTGCCAGTATGGGACAGGGCCATTCCTACGAGCAGTACTTC. Amino acids: CASMGQGHSYEQYF. The rearrangement links TRBV28 to TRBJ2-5; 9 nucleotides line up with TRBD1. The end of the DNA fits TRBJ2-7 better, so the J call may be wrong. The CDR3 consists of 14 residues. The germline V gene has CDR1 MDHEN and CDR2 SYDVKM.

This chain links TRBV5-1 with TRBJ2-7, with 9 bases fitting TRBD2. The V segment lost 0 bases and the J segment 2 bases; nucleotides outside the gene matches: 12. The CDR3 length is 18 residues. Germline loops: CDR1 SGHRS, CDR2 YFSETQ. In DNA form, the CDR3 reads TGCGCCAGCAGCTTGGTTTCTAGCGGGACGGCCGGGGCCTACGAGCAGTACTTC. Translation gives CASSLVSSGTAGAYEQYF.

CDR3 DNA sequence: TGTGCCAGCCGTCTCTCAGGGTCCGGCACAGATACGCAGTATTTT. Its translation: CASRLSGSGTDTQYF. The chain combines TRBV7-6 with TRBJ2-3, with D maybe TRBD1 (5 bases). The CDR3 is 15 residues long. The germline gives CDR1 SGHVS, CDR2 FNYEAQ. Trimming pared 8 bases from V and 1 base from J, leaving 16 bases between.

The sample holds a few counts of this clone. The V gene is TRBV30, the J gene TRBJ2-5, with 7 bases that match TRBD1. Germline loops: CDR1 GTSNPN, CDR2 SVGIG (reference sequence). V trimming: 4 bases; J trimming: 4 bases; junction bases outside the gene matches: 12. The CDR3 length is 15 residues. The CDR3 reads CAWTGDRASRETQYF. CDR3 in DNA: TGTGCCTGGACCGGGGACAGAGCAAGCCGAGAGACCCAGTACTTC.

This clone was picked up a small number of times. The CDR3 does not end in the conserved phenylalanine or tryptophan, so this is likely a read error. The DNA is left out, because the CDR3 cannot be placed on it with certainty; the CDR3 is given as TCRdb lists it. V and J are TRBV28 and TRBJ1-2; TRBD1 is the table's D call and was not checked against the DNA. The CDR3 spans 11 residues, counting both ends. Germline assignment: CDR1 MDHEN and CDR2 SYDVKM. This CDR3 reads CASTGQAEWNL.

The chain is built from TRBV18 and TRBJ2-1; 8 bases map to TRBD2. This CDR3 is built from 14 residues. J lost 15 bases, V lost 0 bases, and 10 bases had no gene match. Germline V gives CDR1 KGHSH, CDR2 LQKENI. CDR3 DNA: TGTGCCAGCTCACCACCGGGACTAGATAGGGAGTGGTTCTTC. This gives the protein CASSPPGLDREWFF.

The J gene is TRBJ2-4, the V gene TRBV9; D may be TRBD1 (6 bases). Germline CDR1 reads SGDLS; CDR2 reads YYNGEE. The CDR3 covers 15 residues. Trimming took off 0 bases at V and 7 bases at J, with 14 bases between the two ends. CDR3 in amino acids: CASSVEGQPGNIQYF. CDR3 nucleotide sequence: TGTGCCAGCAGCGTAGAGGGACAACCGGGCAACATTCAGTACTTC.

V gene TRBV30 combines with J gene TRBJ2-3; 7 bases fit TRBD2. Germline CDR1 reads GTSNPN; CDR2 reads SVGIG (reference sequence). V was clipped by 6 bases and J by 4 bases; unmatched bases: 7. The CDR3 has 13 amino acids. The CDR3 is CACIRGSSDTQYF. CDR3 sequence (DNA): TGTGCCTGTATACGCGGGAGCTCAGATACGCAGTATTTT.

In this sample, this clone turned up a few times. The V and J genes are TRBV18 and TRBJ2-2, with 11 bases identical to TRBD1. CDR1 is KGHSH and CDR2 is LQKENI in the germline V gene. The length of the CDR3 is 16 residues. V lost 5 bases to trimming and J lost 3 bases; unmatched junction nucleotides: 5. CDR3 residues: CASSARTGGDTGELFF. The DNA for the CDR3 is TGTGCCAGCTCAGCACGGACAGGGGGCGACACCGGGGAGCTGTTTTTT.

V gene TRBV14 combines with J gene TRBJ1-6; D unclear. CDR3 size: 13 residues. Germline values: CDR1 SGHDN, CDR2 FVKESK. V was shortened by 0 bases and J by 10 bases, with 7 bases between the two germline ends. CDR3 DNA sequence: TGTGCCAGCAGCCAAGAAGAAGCCTCACCCCTCCACTTT. Residues: CASSQEEASPLHF. The whole variable domain, remainder taken from reference TRBV14 and TRBJ1-6, is EAGVTQFPSHSVIEKGQTVTLRCDPISGHDNLYWYRRVMGKEIKFLLHFVKESKQDESGMPNNRFLAERTGGTYSTLKVQPAELEDSGVYFCASSQEEASPLHFGNGTRLTVT.

This clone was seen a few times. This rearrangement joins TRBV5-1 to TRBJ2-7; D may be TRBD2 (5 bases). Deletions cut 3 bases from V and 3 bases from J, with 10 bases between. Germline CDR1 is SGHRS and CDR2 is YFSETQ. The CDR3 is 13 residues long. CDR3 DNA: TGCGCCAGCAGCTCTTCTAGCCTCTACGAGCAGTACTTC. Encoded protein: CASSSSSLYEQYF.

The rearrangement joins TRBV18 to TRBJ2-1; 8 nucleotides line up with TRBD1. Germline V gene lookup returns CDR1 KGHSH and CDR2 LQKENI. This CDR3 is 15 amino acids long. V dropped 3 bases and J dropped 5; count of bases not matched to a gene: 6. The CDR3 DNA reads TGTGCCAGCTCACCCCTTGGGACAGGTAACAATGAGCAGTTCTTC. Encoded protein: CASSPLGTGNNEQFF.

The chain recombines TRBV7-8 with TRBJ2-3; the D gene is possibly TRBD2 (5 bases). This CDR3 is built from 16 residues. From germline, CDR1 is SGHVS and CDR2 FQNEAQ. V lost 4 bases to trimming and J lost 6 bases, with 20 bases between them. For the CDR3, the DNA is TGTGCCAGCAGCTCTAACGAGGACTTAGGTCGGGATACGCAGTATTTT. Translation: CASSSNEDLGRDTQYF. The whole variable domain, remainder taken from reference TRBV7-8 and TRBJ2-3, is GAGVSQSPRYKVAKRGQDVALRCDPISGHVSLFWYQQALGQGPEFLTYFQNEAQLDKSGLPSDRFFAERPEGSVSTLKIQRTQQEDSAVYLCASSSNEDLGRDTQYFGPGTRLTVL.

The chain uses TRBV29-1 and TRBJ1-1; TRBD1 agrees at 8 bases. With 5 bases clipped from V and 7 bases from J, the junction kept 3 bases outside the gene matches. Germline V gene sequence: CDR1 SQVTM, CDR2 ANQGSEA. The CDR3 loop spans 11 amino acids. CDR3 DNA sequence: TGCAGCGTTAAAACAGGGGGTGAAGCTTTCTTT. Its translation is CSVKTGGEAFF.

This clone was counted a few times. The V gene is TRBV7-3, the J gene TRBJ2-1; D is possibly TRBD1 (6 bases). Trimming pared 6 bases from V and 3 bases from J, leaving 15 bases between. The CDR3 spans 15 residues. Germline values: CDR1 SGHTA, CDR2 FQGTGA. CDR3 in amino acids: CASSPSDRLYNEQFF. The CDR3 DNA reads TGTGCCAGCAGTCCCTCCGACAGGCTCTACAATGAGCAGTTCTTC.